The rows below give T cell receptor beta chains drawn from one sample of a study of human thymus T cells. Produced via immunoSEQ multiplex PCR; TCRdb's table is partial and in-frame only. The table includes roughly 130,000 clones, 90% to 95% detected once. Source material: thymus tissue. The receptors stem from a boy younger than two with a congenital heart defect but otherwise immunologically healthy. The CDR3 runs from the conserved cysteine through the conserved F or W. D genes are given only for firm matches. The size entry is marked missing in some rows and otherwise reads once, few, many or a size class.

J: TRBJ2-7; size: .; V: TRBV7-8; D: .; CDR3: CASSSYYEQYF; DNA: TGTGCCAGCAGCTCGTACTACGAGCAGTACTTC
J: TRBJ2-3; size: .; V: TRBV4-1; D: TRBD2; CDR3: CASSQARLAILTDTQYF; DNA: TGCGCCAGCAGCCAAGCGAGACTAGCGATTTTAACAGATACGCAGTATTTT
J: TRBJ2-6; size: .; V: TRBV7-9; D: .; CDR3: CASSLGSRAGANVLTF; DNA: TGTGCCAGCAGCCTAGGATCCAGGGCTGGGGCCAACGTCCTGACTTTC
J: TRBJ2-2; size: .; V: TRBV27; D: .; CDR3: CASSLRGTGELFF; DNA: TGTGCCAGCAGTTTACGAGGAACCGGGGAGCTGTTTTTT
J: TRBJ1-1; size: .; V: TRBV11-1; D: .; CDR3: CASSLASTVYTEAFF; DNA: TGTGCCAGCAGCTTAGCATCGACAGTTTACACTGAAGCTTTCTTT
J: TRBJ1-5; size: .; V: TRBV28; D: .; CDR3: CASKRKQVPLKQSNQPQHF; DNA: TGTGCCAGCAAGAGAAAACAGGTTCCCCTGAAGCAGAGCAATCAGCCCCAGCATTTT
J: TRBJ1-5; size: .; V: TRBV15; D: .; CDR3: CATSRGGRGNQPQHF; DNA: TGTGCCACCAGCAGAGGGGGACGTGGCAATCAGCCCCAGCATTTT
J: TRBJ1-1; size: .; V: TRBV4-1; D: .; CDR3: CASSQDRRGGPLNTEAFF; DNA: TGCGCCAGCAGCCAAGATCGTCGGGGGGGCCCGTTGAACACTGAAGCTTTCTTT
J: TRBJ2-7; size: .; V: TRBV19; D: TRBD2; CDR3: CASSSASGDYEQYF; DNA: TGTGCCAGTAGTTCGGCTAGCGGAGACTACGAGCAGTACTTC
J: TRBJ1-1; size: .; V: TRBV15; D: .; CDR3: CATSSGGEIYTEAFF; DNA: TGTGCCACCAGCAGCGGGGGGGAAATATACACTGAAGCTTTCTTT
J: TRBJ2-3; size: .; V: TRBV30; D: .; CDR3: CAWSFSEVHTQYF; DNA: TGTGCCTGGAGTTTCTCCGAGGTTCATACGCAGTATTTT
J: TRBJ1-2; size: .; V: TRBV6-1; D: .; CDR3: CASSEVGGPCYTF; DNA: TGTGCCAGCAGTGAAGTGGGGGGGCCGTGCTACACCTTC
J: TRBJ1-2; size: .; V: TRBV5-6; D: .; CDR3: CASSSYSPIPYGYTF; DNA: TGTGCCAGCAGCTCCTACTCCCCCATCCCCTATGGCTACACCTTC
J: TRBJ1-2; size: .; V: TRBV6-6; D: .; CDR3: CASSHLDRESYTF; DNA: TGTGCCAGCAGCCACTTGGACCGGGAGAGCTACACCTTC
J: TRBJ2-3; size: .; V: TRBV12-2; D: .; CDR3: CASRLGPSGGATDTQYF; DNA: TGTGCAAGTCGCTTAGGGCCTAGCGGGGGGGCCACAGATACGCAGTATTTT
J: TRBJ2-5; size: few; V: TRBV20-1; D: .; CDR3: CSTVQETQYF; DNA: TGCAGTACGGTACAAGAGACCCAGTACTTC
J: TRBJ2-3; size: .; V: TRBV5-6; D: TRBD2; CDR3: CASTSGGGSTDTQYF; DNA: TGTGCCAGCACAAGCGGGGGGGGTTCCACAGATACGCAGTATTTT
J: TRBJ2-1; size: .; V: TRBV4-2; D: TRBD2; CDR3: CASSQDLDWGGRSNEQFF; DNA: TGTGCCAGCAGCCAAGATCTTGATTGGGGGGGGAGGTCAAATGAGCAGTTCTTC
J: TRBJ2-5; size: .; V: TRBV4-3; D: .; CDR3: CASSQDLSLGTQYF; DNA: TGCGCCAGCAGCCAAGACCTGTCCCTTGGGACCCAGTACTTC
J: TRBJ2-3; size: .; V: TRBV7-9; D: .; CDR3: CASSLGSSTDTQYF; DNA: TGTGCCAGCAGCTTGGGGTCTAGCACAGATACGCAGTATTTT
J: TRBJ2-5; size: .; V: TRBV27; D: TRBD1; CDR3: CASGITGGAEETQYF; DNA: TGTGCCAGCGGAATAACAGGGGGCGCCGAAGAGACCCAGTACTTC
J: TRBJ2-7; size: .; V: TRBV2; D: .; CDR3: CASSQRTPFPSEQYF; DNA: TGTGCCAGCAGTCAGAGGACTCCATTCCCCTCCGAGCAGTACTTC
J: TRBJ1-1; size: .; V: TRBV10-3; D: TRBD1; CDR3: CAISSQGDGEAFF; DNA: TGTGCCATCTCTTCTCAGGGGGACGGTGAAGCTTTCTTT
J: TRBJ2-2; size: .; V: TRBV10-1; D: .; CDR3: CASSRGSANTGELFF; DNA: TGCGCCAGCAGTAGGGGTTCTGCGAACACCGGGGAGCTGTTTTTT
J: TRBJ2-7; size: .; V: TRBV5-1; D: .; CDR3: CASSLVGRQALEQYF; DNA: TGCGCCAGCAGCCTAGTGGGACGCCAGGCGTTGGAGCAGTACTTC
J: TRBJ1-1; size: few; V: TRBV4-2; D: TRBD1; CDR3: CASSHQWDRDNTEAFF; DNA: TGTGCCAGCAGCCACCAATGGGACAGGGACAACACTGAAGCTTTCTTT
J: TRBJ2-7; size: .; V: TRBV7-2; D: .; CDR3: CASSLGIGFSYEQYF; DNA: TGTGCCAGCAGCCTCGGGATTGGGTTCTCCTACGAGCAGTACTTC
J: TRBJ1-4; size: .; V: TRBV7-2; D: .; CDR3: CASSLGRLNEKLFF; DNA: TGTGCCAGCAGCTTAGGCAGGCTTAATGAAAAACTGTTTTTT
J: TRBJ1-4; size: .; V: TRBV6-1; D: TRBD1; CDR3: CATVTDRGSDEKLFF; DNA: TGTGCCACCGTGACCGACAGGGGATCTGATGAAAAACTGTTTTTT
J: TRBJ2-7; size: .; V: TRBV10-3; D: .; CDR3: CAINQGGSSYEQYF; DNA: TGTGCCATCAACCAGGGGGGGTCCTCCTACGAGCAGTACTTC
J: TRBJ2-7; size: .; V: TRBV28; D: .; CDR3: CASSFRGAGSYEQYF; DNA: TGTGCCAGCAGTTTTCGGGGGGCCGGCTCCTACGAGCAGTACTTC
J: TRBJ2-3; size: .; V: TRBV21-1; D: .; CDR3: CASSRPSQPESTDTQYF; DNA: TGTGCCAGCAGCAGGCCTTCTCAGCCCGAGAGCACAGATACGCAGTATTTT
J: TRBJ2-7; size: .; V: TRBV27; D: .; CDR3: CASSLKVGEARENYEQYF; DNA: TGTGCCAGCAGTTTAAAAGTAGGTGAGGCCAGGGAGAACTACGAGCAGTACTTC
J: TRBJ2-3; size: .; V: TRBV4-3; D: TRBD2; CDR3: CASSQEIGGESDTQYF; DNA: TGCGCCAGCAGCCAAGAAATCGGGGGGGAGAGTGATACGCAGTATTTT
J: TRBJ2-6; size: .; V: TRBV4-3; D: TRBD2; CDR3: CASSQTSRLAVPKSGANVLTF; DNA: TGCGCCAGCAGCCAAACCTCCCGACTAGCGGTTCCAAAGTCTGGGGCCAACGTCCTGACTTTC
J: TRBJ1-1; size: few; V: TRBV28; D: .; CDR3: CASKVTDTEAFF; DNA: TGTGCCAGCAAGGTGACGGATACTGAAGCTTTCTTT
J: TRBJ2-7; size: .; V: TRBV4-1; D: TRBD1; CDR3: CASSQGQGASYEQYF; DNA: TGCGCCAGCAGCCAGGGACAGGGGGCGTCCTACGAGCAGTACTTC
J: TRBJ1-2; size: .; V: TRBV5-5; D: .; CDR3: CASSPWWGAGGYTF; DNA: TGTGCCAGCAGCCCCTGGTGGGGGGCGGGTGGCTACACCTTC
J: TRBJ2-3; size: .; V: TRBV10-3; D: TRBD2; CDR3: CAISLAGGLRDTQYF; DNA: TGTGCCATCAGTTTAGCGGGGGGGCTCCGGGATACGCAGTATTTT
J: TRBJ2-7; size: .; V: TRBV2; D: .; CDR3: CASSKRPAADEQYF; DNA: TGTGCCAGCAGTAAGAGACCCGCTGCGGACGAGCAGTACTTC
J: TRBJ2-5; size: .; V: TRBV6-6; D: .; CDR3: CASTQGHQETQYF; DNA: TGTGCCAGCACCCAAGGACACCAAGAGACCCAGTACTTC